The T cell receptor (beta chain) under discussion was sequenced for a study of human T cells and chemical hapten exposure. Whole-study findings and limits: Once DPC sensitization occurred, TCRs above 1 in 1000 frequency showed no change.

Whole blood that had not been fractionated was the source of extracted total RNA. This clonotype was detected only a few times. Its matching antigen is unknown. Between the trimmed V and J ends, which lost 4 bases and 0 bases, there was a span of 13 bases. The CDR3 is 15 residues long. In germline, CDR1 is MGHDK, CDR2 SYGVNS. TCRdb ran MiXCR on the 5' RACE reads and lists one entry per CDR3 protein. The data hold some 78,000 distinct CDR3 sequences, with about 8.4% observed a single time. The chain carries TRBV25-1 and TRBJ2-7; weak D call: TRBD1 (6 bases). The sequence came from a male donor in good health. As DNA, the CDR3 is TGTGCCAGCAGTGCCCTACAGGGTCTCTCCTACGAGCAGTACTTC. This codes for CASSALQGLSYEQYF.